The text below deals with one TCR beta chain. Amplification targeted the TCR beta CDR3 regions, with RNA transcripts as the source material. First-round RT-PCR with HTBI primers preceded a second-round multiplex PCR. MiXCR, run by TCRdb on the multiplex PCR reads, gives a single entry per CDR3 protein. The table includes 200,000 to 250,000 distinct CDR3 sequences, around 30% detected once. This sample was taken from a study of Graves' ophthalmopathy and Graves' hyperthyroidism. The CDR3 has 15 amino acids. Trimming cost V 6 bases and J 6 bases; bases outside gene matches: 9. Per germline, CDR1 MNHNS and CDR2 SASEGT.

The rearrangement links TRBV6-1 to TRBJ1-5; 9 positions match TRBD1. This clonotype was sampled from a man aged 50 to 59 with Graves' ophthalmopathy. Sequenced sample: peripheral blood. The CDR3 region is CASSPGTGFSQPQHF. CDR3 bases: TGTGCCAGCAGCCCCGGGACAGGGTTTAGTCAGCCCCAGCATTTT.